Below are 26 T cell receptor beta chains sequenced from a single sample in a study of control samples from healthy donors and cancer patients. Profiling relied on immunoSEQ multiplex PCR, and the TCRdb table lists in-frame clones only, not all of them. The sample holds about 81,000 clones; roughly 93% are singletons and the top ten take 4.5% to 6%. The sequencing input was blood. These receptors were taken from a woman younger than 30 in good health.

The V call is TRBV9, the J call TRBJ2-3, with D uncertain. Looked up from germline, CDR1 is SGDLS and CDR2 is YYNGEE. V lost 2 bases and J 0 bases, leaving 7 bases between the germline ends. This CDR3 comprises 14 residues. CDR3 amino acids: CASSVESSTDTQYF. CDR3 in DNA: TGTGCCAGCAGCGTCGAGAGTAGCACAGATACGCAGTATTTT.

The chain carries TRBV28 and TRBJ1-1; a weak D match, TRBD1 (5 bases). CDR3 length: 12 amino acids. The V gene lost 2 bases and the J gene lost 8 bases, with 9 bases spanning the gap. The V gene's germline CDR1 is MDHEN and CDR2 SYDVKM. The CDR3 sequence is CASSLRQTEAFF. CDR3 DNA: TGTGCCAGCAGTTTACGACAGACCGAAGCTTTCTTT.

The chain uses TRBV11-1 and TRBJ2-3; possible D gene TRBD1, 6 bases. CDR1 is SGHAT and CDR2 is FQDESV in the germline V gene (reference sequence). Between the trimmed V and J ends, which lost 0 bases and 2 bases, there was a span of 12 bases. CDR3 length equals 16 residues. CDR3 region: CASSLAGDKTTDTQYF. The CDR3 DNA reads TGTGCCAGCAGCTTAGCGGGGGACAAGACCACAGATACGCAGTATTTT.

V is TRBV18 and J is TRBJ2-5; D call uncertain. Germline V CDR1 and CDR2: KGHSH, LQKENI. The CDR3 is 14 residues long. The V gene lost 0 bases and the J gene lost 5 bases, with 10 bases spanning the gap. CDR3 sequence reads: CASSPPHSPETQYF. Written as DNA, the CDR3 is TGTGCCAGCTCACCACCTCATTCCCCGGAGACCCAGTACTTC.

V is TRBV19 and J is TRBJ1-1; 10 nucleotides match TRBD1. V was clipped by 6 bases and J by 5 bases; unmatched bases: 6. The germline gives CDR1 LNHDA, CDR2 SQIVND (reference sequence). The CDR3 contains 14 residues. CDR3 nucleotides: TGTGCCAGTAGGGACAGGGGGGGATGGACTGAAGCTTTCTTT. It translates to CASRDRGGWTEAFF.

The chain uses TRBV19 and TRBJ2-1; 10 bases match TRBD2. The V segment lost 3 bases and the J segment 2 bases; nucleotides outside the gene matches: 7. The CDR3 is 17 residues long. Germline assignment: CDR1 LNHDA and CDR2 SQIVND (reference sequence). CDR3 amino acids: CASSILFLAGAYNEQFF. CDR3 bases: TGTGCCAGTAGTATTCTTTTCCTAGCGGGGGCCTACAATGAGCAGTTCTTC.

The count of this clone is one. The chain has TRBV15 and TRBJ1-1; possibly TRBD1 for D (5 bases). The CDR3 spans 16 residues. V was clipped by 0 bases and J by 2 bases, with 13 bases between them. In germline, CDR1 is LNHNV, CDR2 YYDKDF (reference sequence). The CDR3 loop is CATSRDAGGLNTEAFF. The CDR3 DNA reads TGTGCCACCAGCAGAGATGCGGGGGGACTTAACACTGAAGCTTTCTTT.

This chain joins TRBV25-1 and TRBJ2-1; D may be TRBD1 (6 bases). Per the germline V gene, CDR1 is MGHDK and CDR2 is SYGVNS. Trimming shortened V by 7 bases and J by 1 base, and 8 bases separated the two germline ends. This CDR3 has 13 residues. CDR3 sequence reads: CASIGTSYNEQFF. CDR3 coding DNA: TGTGCCAGCATAGGGACATCCTACAATGAGCAGTTCTTC. Variable domain in full (rest from reference TRBV25-1 and TRBJ2-1): EADIYQTPRYLVIGTGKKITLECSQTMGHDKMYWYQQDPGMELHLIHYSYGVNSTEKGDLSSESTVSRIRTEHFPLTLESARPSHTSQYLCASIGTSYNEQFFGPGTRLTVL.

The rearrangement uses TRBV11-2 and TRBJ1-3; 9 bases fit TRBD1. With 5 bases clipped from V and 3 bases from J, the junction kept 5 bases outside the gene matches. CDR1 is SGHAT and CDR2 is FQNNGV in the germline V gene. The CDR3 is 15 amino acids. CDR3 amino acids: CASSLQGALGNTIYF. The DNA of the CDR3 is TGTGCCAGCAGCCTACAGGGGGCGCTTGGAAACACCATATATTTT.

The genes are TRBV6-5 and TRBJ2-7; 8 bases align to TRBD2. This CDR3 is 12 amino acids long. CDR1 is MNHEY, CDR2 SVGAGI, per germline. V lost 8 bases to trimming and J lost 11 bases; unmatched junction nucleotides: 11. The DNA of the CDR3 is TGTGCCAGCCGCCACAACGCCGGGGGGGAGTACTTC. This sequence encodes CASRHNAGGEYF.

This clone was counted a single time. V gene TRBV11-2 combines with J gene TRBJ2-7; D remains unclear. Trimming took off 1 base at V and 4 bases at J, with 11 bases between the two ends. The CDR3 is 14 amino acids. Germline CDR1 is SGHAT and CDR2 is FQNNGV. In nucleotides, the CDR3 is TGTGCCAGCAGCTTAGGAGGTCCGTTTTACGAGCAGTACTTC. Translated: CASSLGGPFYEQYF.

This chain joins TRBV9 and TRBJ2-1; 9 nucleotides agree with TRBD2. The CDR3 covers 16 residues. Germline CDR1 is SGDLS and CDR2 is YYNGEE. After removal of 3 bases from V and 8 bases from J, the junction contained 12 bases not matched to a gene. The CDR3 loop reads CASSGPGLRGGDEQFF. CDR3 nucleotide sequence: TGTGCCAGCAGCGGACCGGGACTGCGGGGGGGGGATGAGCAGTTCTTC. Full variable domain (rest looked up from reference TRBV9 and TRBJ2-1): DSGVTQTPKHLITATGQRVTLRCSPRSGDLSVYWYQQSLDQGLQFLIQYYNGEERAKGNILERFSAQQFPDLHSELNLSSLELGDSALYFCASSGPGLRGGDEQFFGPGTRLTVL.

The genes are TRBV5-1 and TRBJ1-1; maybe TRBD1 (5 bases). CDR1 SGHRS and CDR2 YFSETQ come from the germline V gene. This CDR3 has 15 amino acids. Trimming shortened V by 0 bases and J by 0 bases, and 9 bases separated the two germline ends. CDR3 in DNA: TGCGCCAGCAGCTTGGTGGCAGGGCTGAACACTGAAGCTTTCTTT. Residues: CASSLVAGLNTEAFF.

The rearrangement uses TRBV27 and TRBJ2-7, with 7 bases matching TRBD2. The CDR3 has 14 amino acids. With V trimmed by 5 bases and J by 1 base, 5 bases remained unmatched. Per the germline V gene, CDR1 is MNHEY and CDR2 is SMNVEV (reference sequence). CDR3 DNA: TGTGCCAGCAGTATAGCGGGTGAGTCCTACGAGCAGTACTTC. Residues: CASSIAGESYEQYF.

The chain carries TRBV5-6 and TRBJ1-4; D is unclear. V lost 5 bases and J 3 bases, leaving 14 bases between the germline ends. The germline V gene has CDR1 SGHDT and CDR2 YYEEEE. The CDR3 consists of 15 residues. This chain's CDR3 is CASRSRMVANEKLFF. CDR3 coding DNA: TGTGCCAGCAGGTCTAGGATGGTAGCTAATGAAAAACTGTTTTTT. Together with reference TRBV5-6 and TRBJ1-4, the CDR3 gives the full variable domain: DAGVTQSPTHLIKTRGQQVTLRCSPKSGHDTVSWYQQALGQGPQFIFQYYEEEERQRGNFPDRFSGHQFPNYSSELNVNALLLGDSALYLCASRSRMVANEKLFFGSGTQLSVL.

V gene TRBV6-2 or TRBV6-3 combines with J gene TRBJ2-7; 7 bases agree with TRBD2. J was trimmed by 6 bases and V by 5 bases; bases with no gene match: 13. Germline V gene lookup returns CDR1 MNHEY and CDR2 SVGEGT. CDR3 size: 15 residues. This CDR3 reads CASSDRTSGVSEQYF. In nucleotides, the CDR3 is TGTGCCAGCAGTGATCGGACGAGCGGGGTATCCGAGCAGTACTTC.

The chain combines TRBV6-6 with TRBJ2-1, with TRBD2 matching over 8 bases. V gave up 5 bases and J gave up 2 bases; unmatched junction bases: 8. This CDR3 has 16 residues. From germline, CDR1 is MNHNY and CDR2 SVGAGI (reference sequence). CDR3 DNA sequence: TGTGCCAGCAGTCTAACTAGCGGACGTACCTACAATGAGCAGTTCTTC. Its translation: CASSLTSGRTYNEQFF.

The gene calls are TRBV4-1 and TRBJ2-7, with D maybe TRBD1 (5 bases). Trimming removed 0 bases from V and 0 bases from J, with 12 bases in between. Germline values: CDR1 MGHRA, CDR2 YSYEKL. CDR3 length equals 16 residues. The chain's CDR3 is CASSQDRADSSYEQYF. CDR3 in DNA: TGCGCCAGCAGCCAAGATCGGGCAGACAGCTCCTACGAGCAGTACTTC.

This chain connects TRBV19 to TRBJ2-7; 11 bases are shared with TRBD1. Germline CDR1 and CDR2: LNHDA and SQIVND (reference sequence). The V segment lost 0 bases and the J segment 3 bases; nucleotides outside the gene matches: 1. This CDR3 contains 15 residues. The CDR3 DNA follows: TGTGCCAGTAGTATAGAGGACAGGGGGCTCTACGAGCAGTACTTC. Protein product: CASSIEDRGLYEQYF.

The chain recombines TRBV19 with TRBJ2-7; D is possibly TRBD2 (6 bases). Germline V gene lookup returns CDR1 LNHDA and CDR2 SQIVND (reference sequence). V lost 3 bases and J 6 bases, leaving 12 bases between the germline ends. CDR3 length: 13 amino acids. The CDR3 loop is CASSMGLAREQYF. As DNA, the CDR3 is TGTGCCAGTAGTATGGGACTTGCCCGCGAGCAGTACTTC.

This clone was seen only a few times. The chain links TRBV3-1 (or the pseudogene TRBV3-2) to TRBJ1-2; no firm D call. The germline V and J ends were trimmed by 1 base and 4 bases, with 4 bases remaining between them. Germline lookup yields CDR1 LGHDT and CDR2 YNNKEL (reference sequence). The CDR3 has 12 residues. The CDR3 DNA follows: TGTGCCAGCAGCCAAGGGGGCTATGGCTACACCTTC. It encodes CASSQGGYGYTF.

CDR3 bases: TGTGCCAGCAGCCCTCGTGGGACTAGCGGACGAGTAACCTACGAGCAGTACTTC. This sequence encodes CASSPRGTSGRVTYEQYF. The chain couples TRBV6-2 or TRBV6-3 to TRBJ2-7; 11 bases are a match to TRBD2. J lost 2 bases, V lost 6 bases, and 15 bases had no gene match. CDR3 length equals 18 residues. The germline V gene encodes CDR1 MNHEY and CDR2 SVGEGT.

This rearrangement joins TRBV5-1 to TRBJ2-1, with 8 bases fitting TRBD2. The CDR3 runs 16 residues. The germline CDR1 and CDR2 sequences are SGHRS and YFSETQ. V shed 4 bases, J shed 0 bases, and the junction held 6 bases outside the gene matches. Here the CDR3 DNA reads TGCGCCAGCAGCCTTACCGGGACTAGCTCCTACAATGAGCAGTTCTTC. This codes for CASSLTGTSSYNEQFF.

This clone came up a few times. V is TRBV25-1 and J is TRBJ1-2; 7 bases agree with TRBD1. The germline V gene has CDR1 MGHDK and CDR2 SYGVNS. The CDR3 sequence is 14 residues long. Trimming cost V 3 bases and J 0 bases; bases outside gene matches: 1. The DNA of the CDR3 is TGTGCCAGCAGTGACGGGACAGCTAACTATGGCTACACCTTC. As protein: CASSDGTANYGYTF.

The chain combines TRBV5-1 with TRBJ2-7, with 9 nucleotides matching TRBD1. Germline CDR1 is SGHRS and CDR2 is YFSETQ. V was pared by 0 bases and J by 4 bases, with 5 bases of the junction left unmatched. The CDR3 loop spans 15 amino acids. The CDR3 is CASSLAGTGWYEQYF. As DNA, the CDR3 is TGCGCCAGCAGCTTGGCCGGGACAGGGTGGTACGAGCAGTACTTC.

The CDR3: CATSVGTGGSYNEQFF. The CDR3 coding sequence is TGTGCCACCAGCGTTGGGACCGGGGGCTCCTACAATGAGCAGTTCTTC. The J gene is TRBJ2-1, the V gene TRBV15; D is perhaps TRBD2 (6 bases). V was pared by 5 bases and J by 0 bases, with 14 bases between. The germline V gene encodes CDR1 LNHNV and CDR2 YYDKDF (reference sequence). CDR3 length: 16 residues.